This T cell receptor beta chain originates from a study of T cell responses to AZD1222 COVID-19 vaccine. Study outcomes and limitations: Baseline antibody screening turned up just six or seven seropositive AZD1222 recipients. Increased Spike-specific TCR breadth and depth were observed after two AZD1222 doses.

The trim removed 4 bases at V and 8 bases at J, leaving 9 bases unmatched. The CDR3 consists of 15 residues. Germline CDR1 is SGDLS and CDR2 is YYNGEE. The assay was immunoSEQ multiplex PCR, and TCRdb's table has in-frame clones only and misses some. The sample lists approximately 100,000 clones, 75% to 90% occurring once. As regards this clone: What it binds is unknown.

This sample comprised peripheral blood, obtained on day 0 of AZD1222 vaccination. This receptor was obtained from an adult in good health. The genes are TRBV9 and TRBJ1-4; 9 nucleotides align to TRBD1. The CDR3 loop reads CASSPRQGGMEKLFF. CDR3 sequence (DNA): TGTGCCAGCAGCCCAAGACAGGGGGGTATGGAAAAACTGTTTTTT.